The rows below give T cell receptor beta chains drawn from one sample of a study of cytomegalovirus exposure and HLA in healthy donors. The data were produced by immunoSEQ multiplex PCR, yet TCRdb's version contains in-frame clones alone and is incomplete. This sample has about 200,000 clones, with 70% to 90% found just once. The specimen sequenced was PBMCs. All receptors derive from a woman under 30 in good health and CMV-seronegative. The CDR3 runs from the conserved cysteine through the conserved F or W. The order of the fields is V gene, CDR3 length, J gene, D gene, CDR3 protein. A D gene is named only where the DNA matches it firmly.

TRBV5-4	17	TRBJ2-7	TRBD2	CASSLGLAESRPYEQYF
TRBV9	16	TRBJ2-1	.	CASSVSGRETYNEQFF
TRBV4-1	17	TRBJ2-3	TRBD2	CASSQDRLAGGPDTQYF
TRBV6-1	13	TRBJ2-1	.	CASSEGRVNEQFF
TRBV19	15	TRBJ2-7	.	CASSAPGTATYEQYF
TRBV5-4	15	TRBJ2-7	TRBD2	CASSPRIAGMVEQYF
TRBV15	17	TRBJ1-2	TRBD1	CATSEIGQAPSLYGYTF
TRBV7-9	13	TRBJ1-2	.	CASSLRSGNGYTF
TRBV5-4	15	TRBJ2-1	TRBD1	CASSLDRGSYNEQFF
TRBV12-5	15	TRBJ2-7	TRBD2	CASGFKAGDSYEQYF
TRBV5-1	13	TRBJ2-7	.	CASTPTPTYEQYF
TRBV7-9	14	TRBJ1-3	TRBD1	CASSHRDRGNTIYF
TRBV9	13	TRBJ1-2	.	CASSEGSNYGYTF
TRBV5-1	12	TRBJ2-7	.	CASSPGGYEQYF
TRBV6-6	15	TRBJ2-2	TRBD1	CASSLSDRETGELFF
TRBV29-1	15	TRBJ2-5	TRBD2	CSVYFPGGLQETQYF
TRBV7-8	12	TRBJ1-2	.	CASSLVGDGYTF
TRBV5-1	16	TRBJ2-4	.	CASSRSGQGAKNIQYF
TRBV18	14	TRBJ2-5	.	CASSHDSSQETQYF
TRBV11-2	16	TRBJ1-2	TRBD1	CASSFDSLTGWNGYTF
TRBV2	15	TRBJ1-5	TRBD1	CASRPKGADNQPQHF
TRBV18	14	TRBJ2-3	TRBD1	CASSWDRGADTQYF
TRBV6-1	13	TRBJ2-1	.	CASSAGAYNEQFF
TRBV5-6	13	TRBJ2-5	.	CASSSRDIETQYF
TRBV7-8	13	TRBJ1-2	.	CASSPRRDYGYTF
TRBV9	14	TRBJ1-1	.	CASSVAQGNTEAFF
TRBV18	16	TRBJ1-4	.	CASSPGQAATNEKLFF
TRBV5-1	14	TRBJ1-2	.	CASSLEAGARGYTF
TRBV6-1	15	TRBJ2-5	.	CASSEDPGPQETQYF
TRBV5-1	13	TRBJ1-5	.	CASSFDSNQPQHF
TRBV25-1	12	TRBJ1-2	.	CASSALWDGYTF
TRBV30	12	TRBJ2-5	.	CAWSKLQETQYF
TRBV5-1	14	TRBJ1-1	.	CASSLLVENTEAFF